The T cell receptor (beta chain) under discussion was sequenced for a study of CD8 T cells in ankylosing spondylitis. Study-wide results and limits: Within ankylosing spondylitis blood, a TCR beta motif made up of seven to nine highly homologous variants appeared to be characteristic. Disease-linked clones were reportedly significantly enriched in matched ankylosing spondylitis synovial fluid.

As the method for making TCR beta libraries, quantitative 5'-RACE with molecular barcodes was used. TCRdb used MiXCR to reprocess the 5' RACE reads, holding one entry per CDR3 protein. The top ten hold around 2.6% of the sample, which has 200,000 to 300,000 distinct CDR3 sequences, about 10% seen once. This clonotype was recorded at least ten times. Its antigen is currently unknown. This CDR3 spans 16 amino acids. Germline trimming cut 5 bases from V and 6 bases from J; bases unmatched to any gene: 12. Material for sequencing was blood, either unsorted or a sorted T cell fraction (not recorded which). This TCR was recovered from a male donor with ankylosing spondylitis or in good health (not recorded which). J is TRBJ1-1 and V is TRBV12-3 or TRBV12-4, with 10 bases lining up with TRBD1. In nucleotides, the CDR3 is TGTGCCAGCAGTCTCGCCGGGACAGGGGTGGACGCTGAAGCTTTCTTT. It translates to CASSLAGTGVDAEAFF.